The TCR beta chain described here comes from a study of cytotoxic CD8 clonotypes in ibrutinib-treated CLL. Germline V CDR1 and CDR2: SGDLS, YYNGEE. Trimming took 3 bases from V and 1 from J, leaving 8 bases between them. The length of the CDR3 is 13 residues. Profiled with immunoSEQ multiplex PCR; TCRdb holds only in-frame clones, not every one. Of 250,000 to 350,000 clones in the sample, 70% to 80% were seen once. This TCR was recovered from a human donor with chronic lymphocytic leukemia. This specimen consisted of PBMCs, obtained at disease progression, from a patient treated with ibrutinib. The chain has TRBV9 and TRBJ2-7; tentatively, D is TRBD1 (5 bases). In DNA, the CDR3 is TGTGCCAGCAGCGGATCAGGGTCCTACGAGCAGTACTTC. The encoded protein is CASSGSGSYEQYF.